Each of the 10 T cell receptor beta chains below was sequenced from the same sample in a study of blood T cell repertoires in COVID-19. Using immunoSEQ multiplex PCR, the repertoire was profiled, and TCRdb retains in-frame clones only, with some absent. The sample has about 120,000 clones; around 85% are singletons. Sequencing was performed on peripheral blood. These receptor sequences come from a man between 60 and 70 years old with acute or convalescent COVID-19.

Only a few counts were recorded for this clone. This rearrangement joins TRBV5-1 to TRBJ2-2; 8 bases are shared with TRBD2. The trim removed 1 base at V and 3 bases at J, leaving 5 bases unmatched. This CDR3 is 16 amino acids long. Germline loops: CDR1 SGHRS, CDR2 YFSETQ. The CDR3 is CASSLLLAADTGELFF. CDR3 sequence (DNA): TGCGCCAGCAGCTTGTTACTAGCGGCAGACACCGGGGAGCTGTTTTTT.

V usage is TRBV7-9 and J usage is TRBJ2-7; D is perhaps TRBD1 (5 bases). V lost 4 bases to trimming and J lost 4 bases, with 14 bases between them. Germline values: CDR1 SEHNR, CDR2 FQNEAQ (reference sequence). This CDR3 comprises 14 residues. Written as DNA, the CDR3 is TGTGCCAGCAGCTCTTCGAAGCAGGGTTACGAGCAGTACTTC. Translation gives CASSSSKQGYEQYF.

The J gene is TRBJ2-1, the V gene TRBV19; D perhaps matches TRBD1 (5 bases). V lost 3 bases and J lost 5, with 14 bases in between. The CDR3 has 15 amino acids. Germline loops: CDR1 LNHDA, CDR2 SQIVND (reference sequence). The CDR3 protein is CASSIQGGENNEQFF. CDR3 DNA sequence: TGTGCCAGTAGTATCCAGGGCGGAGAGAACAATGAGCAGTTCTTC. Full variable domain (missing parts from reference TRBV19 and TRBJ2-1): DGGITQSPKYLFRKEGQNVTLSCEQNLNHDAMYWYRQDPGQGLRLIYYSQIVNDFQKGDIAEGYSVSREKKESFPLTVTSAQKNPTAFYLCASSIQGGENNEQFFGPGTRLTVL.

The chain carries TRBV6-2 or TRBV6-3 and TRBJ2-5; D possibly corresponds to TRBD2 (5 bases). Germline V gene data show CDR1 as MNHEY and CDR2 as SVGEGT. This CDR3 comprises 15 residues. Trimming left V 6 bases short and J 4 bases short, with 18 bases between. In nucleotides, the CDR3 is TGTGCCAGCAGCCTTGGACTTTCCGGAGGAGAGACCCAGTACTTC. Translated, it gives CASSLGLSGGETQYF.

The chain has TRBV5-4 and TRBJ1-6; 10 nucleotides match TRBD1. Germline CDR1 reads SGHNT; CDR2 reads YYREEE (reference sequence). V lost 7 bases and J lost 9; bases outside the gene matches: 7. The CDR3 covers 14 residues. The CDR3 region has the DNA TGTGCCAGCGCCTTGGGACAGGGGAGTTCACCCCTCCACTTT. Its protein product is CASALGQGSSPLHF.

The chain couples TRBV7-2 to TRBJ1-2, with no clear D. The CDR3 spans 15 residues. Trimming stripped 5 bases from V and 7 bases from J, with 20 bases between. Looked up from germline, CDR1 is SGHTA and CDR2 is FQGNSA. CDR3 in amino acids: CASSDKGALESGYTF. The DNA of the CDR3 is TGTGCCAGCAGCGATAAGGGAGCCCTGGAGAGTGGCTACACCTTC.

The chain combines TRBV6-1 with TRBJ2-7; 7 bases map to TRBD2. This CDR3 is built from 15 residues. Germline CDR1 is MNHNS and CDR2 is SASEGT. Trimming removed 2 bases from V and 1 base from J; junction bases left unmatched: 5. The CDR3 coding sequence is TGTGCCAGCAGTGAAATGGGGGGGAGGTCCTACGAGCAGTACTTC. Its translation: CASSEMGGRSYEQYF.

The genes are TRBV11-2 and TRBJ2-5; 10 bases agree with TRBD1. Unmatched junction bases numbered 5, after V lost 3 bases and J lost 4 bases. The CDR3 is 15 residues long. Germline CDR1 is SGHAT and CDR2 is FQNNGV. CDR3 sequence reads: CASSFPTGGAETQYF. CDR3 bases: TGTGCCAGCAGCTTTCCGACAGGGGGCGCAGAGACCCAGTACTTC.

The chain recombines TRBV5-3 with TRBJ1-2; 7 nucleotides line up with TRBD1. TRBV5-3 is assigned to the ORF class and has an uncertain function. With 3 bases clipped from V and 2 bases from J, the junction kept 7 bases outside the gene matches. This CDR3 has 15 residues. CDR3 in DNA: TGTGCCAGAAGCTCTAACAGGGGCCCCAACTATGGCTACACCTTC. Protein product: CARSSNRGPNYGYTF.

The chain combines TRBV7-9 with TRBJ1-2; no clear D. V dropped 5 bases and J dropped 3 bases, with 7 bases sitting between them. Germline V gene lookup returns CDR1 SEHNR and CDR2 FQNEAQ (reference sequence). The length of the CDR3 is 12 residues. CDR3 sequence (DNA): TGTGCCAGCAGCACCGGGGACTATGGCTACACCTTC. Its translation is CASSTGDYGYTF.